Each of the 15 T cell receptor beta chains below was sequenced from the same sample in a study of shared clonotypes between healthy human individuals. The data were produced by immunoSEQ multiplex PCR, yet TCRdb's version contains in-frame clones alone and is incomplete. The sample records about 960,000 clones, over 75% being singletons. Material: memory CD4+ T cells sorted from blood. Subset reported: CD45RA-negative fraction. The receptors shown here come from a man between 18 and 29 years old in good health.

The chain's CDR3 is CASSSQQGSTDTQYF. The CDR3 nucleotides read TGTGCCAGCTCAAGTCAACAGGGAAGCACAGATACGCAGTATTTT. The chain recombines TRBV18 with TRBJ2-3, with D possibly being TRBD1 (6 bases). In germline, CDR1 is KGHSH, CDR2 LQKENI. The CDR3 has 15 amino acids. V shed 5 bases and J shed 0 bases, with 12 bases lying between them. The full variable domain, in which reference TRBV18 and TRBJ2-3 provide the parts outside the CDR3, is NAGVMQNPRHLVRRRGQEARLRCSPMKGHSHVYWYRQLPEEGLKFMVYLQKENIIDESGMPKERFSAEFPKEGPSILRIQQVVRGDSAAYFCASSSQQGSTDTQYFGPGTRLTVL.

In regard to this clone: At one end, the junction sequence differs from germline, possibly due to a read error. The CDR3 coding sequence is TGTGCTAGCAGCCGACGACTAGCGGGAGTGGATGAGCAGTTCTTC. This codes for CASSRRLAGVDEQFF. This chain links TRBV7-7 with TRBJ2-1; 12 bases line up with TRBD2. Germline CDR1 reads SSHAT; CDR2 reads FNYEAQ (reference sequence). This CDR3 has 15 residues. Filled out from reference TRBV7-7 and TRBJ2-1, the complete variable domain reads GAGVSQSPRYKVTKRGQDVTLRCDPISSHATLYWYQQALGQGPEFLTYFNYEAQPDKSGLPSDRFSAERPEGSISTLTIQRTEQRDSAMYRCASSRRLAGVDEQFFGPGTRLTVL.

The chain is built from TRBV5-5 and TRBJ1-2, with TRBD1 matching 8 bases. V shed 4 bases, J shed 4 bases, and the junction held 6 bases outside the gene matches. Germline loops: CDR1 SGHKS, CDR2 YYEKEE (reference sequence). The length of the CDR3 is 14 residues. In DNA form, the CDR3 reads TGTGCCAGCAGCCTTCAGGGGGCTCTCTATGGCTACACCTTC. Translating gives CASSLQGALYGYTF.

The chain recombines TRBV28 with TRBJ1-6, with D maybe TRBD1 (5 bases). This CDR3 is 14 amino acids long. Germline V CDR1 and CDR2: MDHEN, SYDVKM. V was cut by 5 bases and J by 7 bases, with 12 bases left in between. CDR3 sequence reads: CASSRGGENSPLHF. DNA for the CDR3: TGTGCCAGCAGTCGAGGAGGGGAGAATTCACCCCTCCACTTT.

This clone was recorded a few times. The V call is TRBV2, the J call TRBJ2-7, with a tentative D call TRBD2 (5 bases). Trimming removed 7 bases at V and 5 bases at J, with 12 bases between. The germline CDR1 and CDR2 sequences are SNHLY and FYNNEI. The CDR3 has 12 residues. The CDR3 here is CASTPGSDEQYF. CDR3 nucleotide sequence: TGTGCCAGCACCCCGGGGAGCGACGAGCAGTACTTC. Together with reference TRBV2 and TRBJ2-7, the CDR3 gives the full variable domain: EPEVTQTPSHQVTQMGQEVILRCVPISNHLYFYWYRQILGQKVEFLVSFYNNEISEKSEIFDDQFSVERPDGSNFTLKIRSTKLEDSAMYFCASTPGSDEQYFGPGTRLTVT.

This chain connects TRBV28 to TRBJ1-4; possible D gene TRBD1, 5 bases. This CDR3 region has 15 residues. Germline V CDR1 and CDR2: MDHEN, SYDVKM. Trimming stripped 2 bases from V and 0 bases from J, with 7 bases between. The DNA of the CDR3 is TGTGCCAGCAGTTTACAGGGTACAACTAATGAAAAACTGTTTTTT. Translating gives CASSLQGTTNEKLFF.

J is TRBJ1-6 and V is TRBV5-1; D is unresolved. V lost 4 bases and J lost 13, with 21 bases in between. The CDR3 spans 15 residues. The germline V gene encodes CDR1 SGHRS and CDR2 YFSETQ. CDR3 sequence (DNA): TGCGCCAGCAGCCGAGGCCTAAGGGAGGTCGGTCCCCTCCACTTT. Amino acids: CASSRGLREVGPLHF.

The DNA of the CDR3 is TGCGCCAGCAGCTTGGACAGGGTGACTGAGCAGTTCTTC. Its translation is CASSLDRVTEQFF. This chain uses TRBV5-1 with TRBJ2-1; perhaps TRBD1 as D (6 bases). The V gene's germline CDR1 is SGHRS and CDR2 YFSETQ. The CDR3 runs to 13 residues. V dropped 0 bases and J dropped 9 bases, with 10 bases sitting between them.

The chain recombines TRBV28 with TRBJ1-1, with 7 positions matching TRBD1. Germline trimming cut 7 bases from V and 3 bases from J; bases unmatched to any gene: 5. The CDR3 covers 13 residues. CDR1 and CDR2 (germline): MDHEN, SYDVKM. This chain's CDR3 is CASTRQGDTEAFF. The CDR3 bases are TGTGCCAGCACCCGACAGGGCGACACTGAAGCTTTCTTT.

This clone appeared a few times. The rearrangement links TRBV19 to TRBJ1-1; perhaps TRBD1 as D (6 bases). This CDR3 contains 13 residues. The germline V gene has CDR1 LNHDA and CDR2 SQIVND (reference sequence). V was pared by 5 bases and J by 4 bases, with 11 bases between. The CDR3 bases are TGTGCCAGTAGTCCCCAGGGGCTCACTGAAGCTTTCTTT. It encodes CASSPQGLTEAFF.

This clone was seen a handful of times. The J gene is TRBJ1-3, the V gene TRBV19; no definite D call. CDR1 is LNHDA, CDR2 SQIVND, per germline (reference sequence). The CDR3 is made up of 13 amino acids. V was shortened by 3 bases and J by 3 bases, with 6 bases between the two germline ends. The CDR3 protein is CASSISGGNTIYF. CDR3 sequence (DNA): TGTGCCAGTAGTATTTCAGGTGGAAACACCATATATTTT. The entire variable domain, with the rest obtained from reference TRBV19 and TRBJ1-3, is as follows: DGGITQSPKYLFRKEGQNVTLSCEQNLNHDAMYWYRQDPGQGLRLIYYSQIVNDFQKGDIAEGYSVSREKKESFPLTVTSAQKNPTAFYLCASSISGGNTIYFGEGSWLTVV.

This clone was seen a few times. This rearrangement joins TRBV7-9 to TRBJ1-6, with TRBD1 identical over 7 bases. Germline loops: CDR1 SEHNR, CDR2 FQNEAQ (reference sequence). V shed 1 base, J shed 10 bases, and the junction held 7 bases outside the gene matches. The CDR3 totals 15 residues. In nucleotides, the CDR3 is TGTGCCAGCAGCTTAGGAGTGACAGGGTCATCACCCCTCCACTTT. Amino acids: CASSLGVTGSSPLHF.

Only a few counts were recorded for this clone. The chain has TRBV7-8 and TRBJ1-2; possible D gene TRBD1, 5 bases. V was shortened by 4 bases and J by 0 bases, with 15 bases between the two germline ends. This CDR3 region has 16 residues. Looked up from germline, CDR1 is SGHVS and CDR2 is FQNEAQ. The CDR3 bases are TGTGCCAGCAGCTCCTGGGGGATGGGGACTAACTATGGCTACACCTTC. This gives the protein CASSSWGMGTNYGYTF. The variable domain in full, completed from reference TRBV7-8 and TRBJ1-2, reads GAGVSQSPRYKVAKRGQDVALRCDPISGHVSLFWYQQALGQGPEFLTYFQNEAQLDKSGLPSDRFFAERPEGSVSTLKIQRTQQEDSAVYLCASSSWGMGTNYGYTFGSGTRLTVV.

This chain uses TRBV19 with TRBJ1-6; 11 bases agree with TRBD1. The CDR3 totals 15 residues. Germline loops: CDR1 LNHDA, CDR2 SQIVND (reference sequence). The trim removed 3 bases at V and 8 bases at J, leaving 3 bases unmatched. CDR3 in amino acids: CASSMVGQGDSPLHF. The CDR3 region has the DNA TGTGCCAGTAGTATGGTGGGACAGGGGGATTCACCCCTCCACTTT.

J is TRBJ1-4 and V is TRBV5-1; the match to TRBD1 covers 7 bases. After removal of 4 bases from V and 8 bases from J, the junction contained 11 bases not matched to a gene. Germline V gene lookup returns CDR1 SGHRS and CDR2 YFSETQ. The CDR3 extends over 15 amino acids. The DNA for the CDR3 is TGCGCCAGCAGCGTTACAGGGGATTGGCGGGAAAAACTGTTTTTT. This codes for CASSVTGDWREKLFF.